One sample yielded the 26 T cell receptor beta chains listed below, sequenced in a study of read filtering for tumor transcriptome and immune sequencing. The library was built from roughly 400 ng RNA with molecular barcoded adaptors for alpha/delta and beta/gamma chains. MiXCR was run by TCRdb on the reads, yielding one entry per CDR3 protein. Altogether fewer than 30,000 distinct CDR3 sequences are present, roughly an eighth being singletons, with the ten largest covering around 43%. The specimen sequenced was a population of CD138-negative cells sorted from bone marrow. Every receptor here comes from a donor aged 40 or older with multiple myeloma.

In its sample, this clonotype was seen many times. DNA for the CDR3: TGTGCCAGTAGTATAGGGGATCTGGGCACCGGGGAGCTGTTTTTT. It translates to CASSIGDLGTGELFF. The V call is TRBV19, the J call TRBJ2-2; D not certain. The germline V gene encodes CDR1 LNHDA and CDR2 SQIVND (reference sequence). Trimming shortened V by 1 base and J by 4 bases, and 10 bases separated the two germline ends. The length of the CDR3 is 15 residues.

This clonotype was picked up many times. The chain joins TRBV5-4 to TRBJ2-3; 8 nucleotides align to TRBD2. Germline CDR1 SGHNT, CDR2 YYREEE (reference sequence). The CDR3 sequence is 14 residues long. V gave up 5 bases and J gave up 6 bases; unmatched junction bases: 8. CDR3 nucleotide sequence: TGTGCCAGCAGTTCCGGGACTAGAAGTGATACGCAGTATTTT. Translated, it gives CASSSGTRSDTQYF. The full variable domain, in which reference TRBV5-4 and TRBJ2-3 provide the parts outside the CDR3, is ETGVTQSPTHLIKTRGQQVTLRCSSQSGHNTVSWYQQALGQGPQFIFQYYREEENGRGNFPPRFSGLQFPNYSSELNVNALELDDSALYLCASSSGTRSDTQYFGPGTRLTVL.

A single count supports this clonotype. Since a much larger clone is just one base distant, this may be a read error. V is TRBV12-3 or TRBV12-4 and J is TRBJ1-1; no clear D. This CDR3 has 12 amino acids. CDR3 nucleotide sequence: TGTGCCAGCAGTTTAAGGGTCACTGACGCTTCCTTT. Encoded protein: CASSLRVTDASF.

Comment on this clonotype: This may come from a read error, since a much larger clone is one base off. This chain links TRBV29-1 with TRBJ2-1; D unclear. CDR1 is SQVTM and CDR2 is ANQGSEA in the germline V gene. The length of the CDR3 is 13 residues. Here the CDR3 reads CSGAPSSYDEQFF. CDR3 DNA sequence: TGCAGCGGGGCCCCGAGCTCCTACGATGAGCAGTTCTTC.

This clonotype was seen at least ten times. V and J are TRBV5-1 and TRBJ2-6; 7 bases agree with TRBD1. J was trimmed by 0 bases and V by 0 bases; bases with no gene match: 3. CDR3 size: 17 residues. Germline CDR1 reads SGHRS; CDR2 reads YFSETQ. The CDR3 spells CASSLDRGLSGANVLTF. The CDR3 DNA is TGCGCCAGCAGCTTGGACAGGGGCCTCTCTGGGGCCAACGTCCTGACTTTC.

This clonotype occurred many times. The chain joins TRBV6-5 to TRBJ1-4, with TRBD1 identical over 8 bases. This CDR3 region has 14 residues. Germline V gene data show CDR1 as MNHEY and CDR2 as SVGAGI. J was trimmed by 3 bases and V by 5 bases; bases with no gene match: 2. The CDR3 loop reads CASSKTGANEKLFF. The CDR3 region has the DNA TGTGCCAGCAGTAAGACAGGGGCTAATGAAAAACTGTTTTTT.

This clonotype was seen at least ten times. This rearrangement joins TRBV5-1 to TRBJ1-1, with D possibly matching TRBD1 (6 bases). The ends were cut back, 4 bases at V and 6 bases at J, with 22 bases in the middle. The CDR3 is 16 residues long. Germline V gene lookup returns CDR1 SGHRS and CDR2 YFSETQ. The CDR3 bases are TGCGCCAGCAGCCAAAAAAGAACAGGGTCCCGGGCTGAAGCTTTCTTT. It is translated as CASSQKRTGSRAEAFF.

This clonotype has just a few counts. This chain uses TRBV20-1 with TRBJ2-7; 9 bases map to TRBD2. V shed 3 bases, J shed 3 bases, and the junction held 12 bases outside the gene matches. Germline V gives CDR1 DFQATT, CDR2 SNEGSKA (reference sequence). This CDR3 has 16 residues. As DNA, the CDR3 is TGCAGTGCTAGCGAACCTAGCGGTAGCGGGGGCTACGAGCAGTACTTC. Its protein product is CSASEPSGSGGYEQYF.

This clonotype has a count of ten or more. This chain connects TRBV4-1 to TRBJ2-7; 11 bases agree with TRBD2. CDR1 MGHRA and CDR2 YSYEKL come from the germline V gene. The CDR3 length is 15 residues. J was trimmed by 2 bases and V by 1 base; bases with no gene match: 1. CDR3 amino acids: CASSQVAGGPYEQYF. The CDR3 coding sequence is TGCGCCAGCAGCCAAGTAGCGGGAGGGCCCTACGAGCAGTACTTC.

This clonotype has a handful of counts. The V call is TRBV20-1, the J call TRBJ1-4, with D possibly being TRBD1 (5 bases). The CDR3 is 13 amino acids. V was clipped by 7 bases and J by 7 bases, with 16 bases between them. From germline, CDR1 is DFQATT and CDR2 SNEGSKA (reference sequence). CDR3 sequence (DNA): TGCAGTGTTCTGGGGGGGGGAGTTGAAAAACTGTTTTTT. It specifies CSVLGGGVEKLFF.

Many counts were recorded for this clonotype. V is TRBV30 and J is TRBJ2-7; no clear D. The length of the CDR3 is 15 residues. Germline V gene lookup returns CDR1 GTSNPN and CDR2 SVGIG (reference sequence). Trimming took 3 bases from V and 2 from J, leaving 17 bases between them. CDR3 protein: CAWSHDNEMAYEQYF. The CDR3 DNA reads as TGTGCCTGGAGCCATGACAACGAGATGGCCTACGAGCAGTACTTC.

Many counts were recorded for this clonotype. In DNA form, the CDR3 reads TGTGCCAGCAGTACAGGACTAGCGGGATTCTCCGGGGAGCTGTTTTTT. Translated, it gives CASSTGLAGFSGELFF. The genes are TRBV12-3 or TRBV12-4 and TRBJ2-2, with 12 bases aligning to TRBD2. V lost 5 bases, J lost 6 bases, and 7 bases stayed unmatched. This CDR3 is built from 16 residues.

This clonotype was found many times. The rearrangement joins TRBV7-9 to TRBJ2-3; D perhaps matches TRBD2 (5 bases). The CDR3 consists of 13 residues. The V and J ends lost 5 bases and 4 bases respectively, with 10 bases between them. Germline V lookup: CDR1 SEHNR, CDR2 FQNEAQ (reference sequence). Here the CDR3 reads CASSRGLPDTQYF. The CDR3 DNA follows: TGTGCCAGCAGCCGTGGACTTCCAGATACGCAGTATTTT.

At least ten counts were recorded for this clonotype. The chain is built from TRBV9 and TRBJ2-7; 8 bases fit TRBD1. V trimming: 0 bases; J trimming: 7 bases; junction bases outside the gene matches: 6. Germline-derived CDR1 and CDR2 are SGDLS and YYNGEE. This CDR3 comprises 14 residues. The CDR3 coding sequence is TGTGCCAGCAGCGTAGAGCAGGGGGCGGGGGAGCAGTACTTC. Translation gives CASSVEQGAGEQYF.

The chain carries TRBV6-5 and TRBJ2-1; 7 positions agree with TRBD2. CDR3 size: 20 residues. CDR1 and CDR2 from the germline V gene are MNHEY and SVGAGI. V lost 5 bases to trimming and J lost 1 base; unmatched junction nucleotides: 20. The CDR3 sequence is CASSLLAPGTGGSSYNEQFF. CDR3 in DNA: TGTGCCAGCAGTCTCCTGGCACCCGGGACTGGCGGGAGTTCCTACAATGAGCAGTTCTTC.

This clonotype was seen many times. J is TRBJ2-3 and V is TRBV18; 15 bases are shared with TRBD2. The CDR3 sequence is 16 residues long. From germline, CDR1 is KGHSH and CDR2 LQKENI. V lost 3 bases to trimming and J lost 4 bases; unmatched junction nucleotides: 2. CDR3: CASSPGTSGRSDTQYF. The DNA of the CDR3 is TGTGCCAGCTCACCTGGGACTAGCGGGAGGTCAGATACGCAGTATTTT.

Concerning this clonotype: With a much larger clone just one base away, this may be a read error. Because the CDR3's place on the DNA is in doubt, the DNA is left out and the CDR3 is given as listed by TCRdb. This rearrangement joins TRBV29-1 to TRBJ1-4; the table's D call of TRBD1 was not tested on the DNA. Termini included, the CDR3 measures 14 amino acids. Germline CDR1 SQVTM, CDR2 ANQGSEA. The CDR3 protein is CSVGSGIYDEKLVF.

This clonotype has ten or more counts. V is TRBV15 and J is TRBJ2-5; D may be TRBD2 (6 bases). CDR1 is LNHNV, CDR2 YYDKDF, per germline (reference sequence). The CDR3 consists of 14 residues. The V end was cut by 0 bases, the J end by 7 bases, with 12 bases between. The CDR3 is CATSRDLPGGTQYF. In DNA form, the CDR3 reads TGTGCCACCAGCAGAGATCTGCCCGGGGGGACCCAGTACTTC.

Ten or more counts support this clonotype. The CDR3 coding sequence is TGTGCCACCAGCATTCCAGGGAGCTTCTACAATGAGCAGTTCTTC. Protein product: CATSIPGSFYNEQFF. The V and J genes are TRBV15 and TRBJ2-1; the D gene could be TRBD1 or TRBD2 (5 bases each). Trimming stripped 4 bases from V and 3 bases from J, with 13 bases between. Germline assignment: CDR1 LNHNV and CDR2 YYDKDF (reference sequence). This CDR3 spans 15 amino acids.

This clonotype was recorded at least ten times. The chain couples TRBV7-9 to TRBJ1-2; D unresolved. Germline values: CDR1 SEHNR, CDR2 FQNEAQ (reference sequence). There are 11 residues in the CDR3. V was clipped by 2 bases and J by 5 bases, with 3 bases between them. The CDR3 nucleotides read TGTGCCAGCAGCTTACAGTATGGCTACACCTTC. Translating it yields CASSLQYGYTF.

This clonotype was recorded at least ten times. The chain uses TRBV10-3 and TRBJ2-3; TRBD1 matches 7 bases. The V gene end was trimmed by 3 bases and the J gene end by 2 bases; junction bases not matched to a gene: 8. This CDR3 contains 16 residues. Germline V CDR1 and CDR2: ENHRY, SYGVKD. The CDR3 protein is CAISERSGTATDTQYF. Here the CDR3 DNA reads TGTGCCATCAGTGAACGCTCAGGGACAGCCACAGATACGCAGTATTTT.

In this sample, this clonotype turned up many times. V is TRBV5-1 and J is TRBJ2-7, with no clear D. The germline V and J ends were trimmed by 5 bases and 6 bases, with 18 bases remaining between them. The germline V gene encodes CDR1 SGHRS and CDR2 YFSETQ. The length of the CDR3 is 14 residues. The DNA for the CDR3 is TGCGCCAGCAGTGTAGAAGCGACTCTGGGCGAGCAGTACTTC. It encodes CASSVEATLGEQYF.

This chain joins TRBV9 and TRBJ1-3, with TRBD1 as a possible D gene (6 bases). Germline CDR1 SGDLS, CDR2 YYNGEE. V lost 0 bases and J 4 bases, leaving 11 bases between the germline ends. The CDR3 covers 15 residues. CDR3 in amino acids: CASSVDQGYGNTIYF. CDR3 in DNA: TGTGCCAGCAGCGTAGATCAGGGGTACGGAAACACCATATATTTT.

Remarks on this clonotype: A much larger clonotype is one base distant, so this may be a read error. The V call is TRBV28, the J call TRBJ2-7; TRBD2 agrees at 8 bases. The CDR3 totals 14 residues. Germline CDR1 and CDR2: MDHEN and SYDVKM. The CDR3 spells CASSSPAGEGEQCF. The DNA for the CDR3 is TGTGCCAGCAGCAGTCCAGCGGGAGAGGGCGAGCAGTGCTTC.

This clonotype was counted many times. The chain links TRBV20-1 to TRBJ2-3; TRBD2 matches at 14 bases. V was clipped by 6 bases and J by 6 bases; unmatched bases: 5. Germline CDR1 reads DFQATT; CDR2 reads SNEGSKA (reference sequence). The CDR3 has 14 amino acids. The CDR3 DNA reads as TGCAGTGCACGGACTAGCGGGAGGACGGATACGCAGTATTTT. This translates into CSARTSGRTDTQYF.

This clonotype was detected many times. The V call is TRBV19, the J call TRBJ2-2; D uncertain. With 1 base removed from V and 1 base from J, the gap between germline ends came to 4 bases. CDR1 and CDR2 (germline): LNHDA, SQIVND (reference sequence). The CDR3 spans 14 residues. The CDR3 is CASSIGVNTGELFF. CDR3 DNA sequence: TGTGCCAGTAGTATAGGGGTGAACACCGGGGAGCTGTTTTTT.